This entry concerns a single TCR beta chain. This specimen belongs to a study of T cell responses to AZD1222 COVID-19 vaccine. Clones were sequenced by immunoSEQ multiplex PCR, and TCRdb holds only the in-frame ones, with some missing. The table records roughly 190,000 clones, more than 75% of them present only once. The CDR3 sequence is 15 residues long. CDR1 SEHNR and CDR2 FQNEAQ come from the germline V gene (reference sequence). V shed 4 bases and J shed 5 bases, with 14 bases lying between them. Sequencing was performed on peripheral blood, taken on day 0 of AZD1222 vaccination. The chain links TRBV7-9 to TRBJ1-4, with D possibly TRBD1 on 6 matching bases. The TCR sequence derives from an adult in good health. CDR3 coding DNA: TGTGCCAGCAGCTCCCAACAGGGACCGAATGAAAAACTGTTTTTT. It translates to CASSSQQGPNEKLFF.